The 27 T cell receptor beta chains below were found in one sample sequenced in a study of T cells after yellow fever vaccination. From the 5' RACE reads, TCRdb called clonotypes with MiXCR, one entry per CDR3 protein. In the table there are over 130,000 distinct CDR3 sequences, 7.7% of which are singletons. The sample consisted of CD4+ T cells sorted from PBMCs, taken 5 days after the yellow fever booster vaccination. The receptors shown here come from a man under 40 who received the YFV17D yellow fever vaccine.

This clonotype was counted ten times or more. This chain links TRBV9 with TRBJ2-2, with TRBD1 as a possible D gene (6 bases). Germline V gene lookup returns CDR1 SGDLS and CDR2 YYNGEE. Trimming shortened V by 3 bases and J by 5 bases, and 8 bases separated the two germline ends. This CDR3 is 13 amino acids long. The CDR3 sequence: CASSADRTGELFF. Here the CDR3 DNA reads TGTGCCAGCAGCGCCGACAGGACCGGGGAGCTGTTTTTT.

This clonotype was recorded many times. The rearrangement joins TRBV5-1 to TRBJ2-7, with TRBD1 identical over 7 bases. This CDR3 has 11 amino acids. CDR1 is SGHRS, CDR2 YFSETQ, per germline. Trimming took 6 bases from V and 6 from J; bases not matched to a gene: 3. CDR3 sequence reads: CASKGDSEQYF. CDR3 nucleotide sequence: TGCGCCAGCAAAGGGGACAGCGAGCAGTACTTC.

In this sample, this clonotype turned up many times. The chain combines TRBV11-2 with TRBJ2-2; tentative D call: TRBD1 (6 bases). From germline, CDR1 is SGHAT and CDR2 FQNNGV. The CDR3 has 17 amino acids. V lost 0 bases and J lost 5, with 16 bases in between. DNA for the CDR3: TGTGCCAGCAGCTTAGATCCACAGTCGAGGGGGACCGGGGAGCTGTTTTTT. Amino acids: CASSLDPQSRGTGELFF.

This clonotype was found many times. Here the CDR3 reads CASSPKTSGSKIGEQYF. For the CDR3, the DNA is TGTGCCAGCTCACCAAAGACTAGCGGGAGTAAGATCGGCGAGCAGTACTTC. The chain uses TRBV18 and TRBJ2-7; 12 bases line up with TRBD2. This CDR3 comprises 17 residues. Germline V gene data show CDR1 as KGHSH and CDR2 as LQKENI. V gave up 2 bases and J gave up 6 bases; unmatched junction bases: 11. The whole variable domain, filled in from reference TRBV18 and TRBJ2-7, reads NAGVMQNPRHLVRRRGQEARLRCSPMKGHSHVYWYRQLPEEGLKFMVYLQKENIIDESGMPKERFSAEFPKEGPSILRIQQVVRGDSAAYFCASSPKTSGSKIGEQYFGPGTRLTVT.

This clonotype was detected many times. This rearrangement joins TRBV18 to TRBJ1-2, with D unresolved. Trimming stripped 2 bases from V and 0 bases from J, with 7 bases between. The CDR3 spans 14 residues. Germline assignment: CDR1 KGHSH and CDR2 LQKENI. CDR3 DNA sequence: TGTGCCAGCTCACCAGGCGGGGCTAACTATGGCTACACCTTC. This gives the protein CASSPGGANYGYTF.

This clonotype was found many times. The genes are TRBV24-1 and TRBJ2-3, with D perhaps TRBD1 or TRBD2 (5 bases each). Trimming took off 8 bases at V and 2 bases at J, with 16 bases between the two ends. The CDR3 spans 15 residues. Germline values: CDR1 KGHDR, CDR2 SFDVKD. This CDR3 reads CATTQGTFLTDTQYF. The CDR3 DNA reads as TGTGCCACCACCCAAGGGACCTTCCTCACAGATACGCAGTATTTT.

This clonotype was seen ten or more times. CDR3 nucleotide sequence: TGTGCCAGCAGACAGCTTTACTATGGCTACACCTTC. This translates into CASRQLYYGYTF. The gene calls are TRBV6-2 or TRBV6-3 and TRBJ1-2; D remains ambiguous. Germline V gene data show CDR1 as MNHEY and CDR2 as SVGEGT. With 6 bases removed from V and 3 bases from J, the gap between germline ends came to 8 bases. The CDR3 covers 12 residues.

This clonotype was observed at least ten times. The chain has TRBV20-1 and TRBJ2-1, with D uncertain. This CDR3 is built from 14 residues. The V and J ends lost 4 bases and 0 bases respectively, with 10 bases between them. The germline V gene encodes CDR1 DFQATT and CDR2 SNEGSKA (reference sequence). The CDR3 DNA reads as TGCAGTGCTACTGACTTGTTCTCCTACAATGAGCAGTTCTTC. Residues: CSATDLFSYNEQFF.

This clonotype has a count of ten or more. The chain couples TRBV7-2 to TRBJ2-2; D is unclear. This CDR3 spans 13 amino acids. V shed 2 bases and J shed 4 bases, with 5 bases lying between them. Looked up from germline, CDR1 is SGHTA and CDR2 is FQGNSA. The CDR3 here is CASSLRSTGELFF. CDR3 nucleotide sequence: TGTGCCAGCAGCTTAAGGAGCACCGGGGAGCTGTTTTTT.

In its sample, this clonotype was seen many times. The chain recombines TRBV5-1 with TRBJ2-3; 9 bases are shared with TRBD2. In germline, CDR1 is SGHRS, CDR2 YFSETQ. CDR3 length equals 14 residues. After removal of 3 bases from V and 9 bases from J, the junction contained 8 bases not matched to a gene. The CDR3 DNA sequence: TGCGCCAGCAGCTCTGGCGCGGGGGGGCGCACGCAGTATTTT. Protein product: CASSSGAGGRTQYF.

With respect to this clonotype: A read error is possible here, since a much larger clone lies one base away. The chain is built from TRBV10-3 and TRBJ2-5; possibly TRBD2 for D (6 bases). There are 14 residues in the CDR3. The ends were cut back, 11 bases at V and 3 bases at J, with 19 bases in the middle. Per germline, CDR1 ENHRY and CDR2 SYGVKD. The DNA for the CDR3 is TGTGCCGCCCACTCTGGACTATTTGAAGAGACCCAGTACTTC. This sequence encodes CAAHSGLFEETQYF.

This clonotype was counted many times. This chain connects TRBV5-1 to TRBJ1-2; D is unclear. The length of the CDR3 is 15 residues. CDR1 and CDR2 from the germline V gene are SGHRS and YFSETQ. Between the trimmed V and J ends, which lost 4 bases and 6 bases, there was a span of 19 bases. The CDR3, as DNA: TGCGCCAGCAGCCTGACTACCCCCCGGGTAGATGGCTACACCTTC. Translated, it gives CASSLTTPRVDGYTF.

There are many counts of this clonotype. The chain uses TRBV4-3 and TRBJ1-1; D gene ambiguous. The CDR3 loop spans 16 amino acids. Trimming took 1 base from V and 0 from J, leaving 12 bases between them. Germline V CDR1 and CDR2: LGHNA, YSLEER. Here the CDR3 DNA reads TGCGCCAGCAGCCAAGTCCATCGTTCAGTGAACACTGAAGCTTTCTTT. Translating it yields CASSQVHRSVNTEAFF.

This clonotype was counted many times. The chain has TRBV7-2 and TRBJ1-5; the D gene is possibly TRBD1 (6 bases). The V gene lost 5 bases and the J gene lost 7 bases, with 18 bases spanning the gap. The CDR3 has 15 amino acids. Germline V CDR1 and CDR2: SGHTA, FQGNSA. CDR3 in amino acids: CASSTNPGARQPQHF. The CDR3 DNA reads as TGTGCCAGCAGCACTAACCCGGGGGCCCGGCAGCCCCAGCATTTT.

This clonotype was seen many times. The chain couples TRBV7-2 to TRBJ2-3; D unclear. Germline CDR1 reads SGHTA; CDR2 reads FQGNSA. The CDR3 is made up of 13 amino acids. V was shortened by 1 base and J by 3 bases, with 5 bases between the two germline ends. The CDR3 loop is CASSLERTDTQYF. CDR3 DNA: TGTGCCAGCAGCTTAGAGCGAACAGATACGCAGTATTTT.

The chain couples TRBV5-4 to TRBJ2-6; D may be TRBD1 or TRBD2 (5 bases each). The V end was cut by 0 bases, the J end by 2 bases, with 18 bases between. Germline loops: CDR1 SGHNT, CDR2 YYREEE (reference sequence). The CDR3 is made up of 19 amino acids. The CDR3 DNA follows: TGTGCCAGCAGCTTGGAGAAGGGACCTCCACGAACTGGGGCCAACGTCCTGACTTTC. It specifies CASSLEKGPPRTGANVLTF.

This clonotype has just a few counts. The chain has TRBV6-1 and TRBJ2-7; D remains unclear. The CDR3 sequence is 15 residues long. Germline CDR1 is MNHNS and CDR2 is SASEGT. Trimming pared 3 bases from V and 4 bases from J, leaving 16 bases between. The CDR3 DNA reads TGTGCCAGCAGTGACCCTGGCCCTAGAGGATACGAGCAGTACTTC. Protein sequence: CASSDPGPRGYEQYF.

This clonotype was recorded many times. This chain links TRBV3-1 with TRBJ2-5; 13 bases map to TRBD2. The CDR3 totals 17 residues. V lost 1 base to trimming and J lost 4 bases; unmatched junction nucleotides: 6. The germline V gene encodes CDR1 LGHDT and CDR2 YNNKEL (reference sequence). This CDR3 reads CASSQGRTSGRGETQYF. The CDR3 DNA reads as TGTGCCAGCAGCCAAGGCAGGACTAGCGGGAGAGGAGAGACCCAGTACTTC.

There are many counts of this clonotype. The chain joins TRBV3-1 to TRBJ2-7, with 8 bases aligning to TRBD1. The V gene's germline CDR1 is LGHDT and CDR2 YNNKEL (reference sequence). CDR3 length equals 13 residues. V dropped 4 bases and J dropped 6; count of bases not matched to a gene: 5. CDR3 in amino acids: CASSPRTGFEQYF. CDR3 DNA sequence: TGTGCCAGCAGCCCTCGGACAGGGTTCGAGCAGTACTTC.

This clonotype was counted ten times or more. The chain recombines TRBV18 with TRBJ1-1; D might be TRBD1 (6 bases). Germline CDR1 reads KGHSH; CDR2 reads LQKENI. Trimming took 3 bases from V and 10 from J, leaving 21 bases between them. The CDR3 extends over 15 amino acids. The CDR3 DNA reads as TGTGCCAGCTCACCTGCCCTTGGGACATCAAGGGGAGCTTTCTTT. Translated: CASSPALGTSRGAFF.

This clonotype was detected many times. V is TRBV11-2 and J is TRBJ2-3; D uncertain. This CDR3 is built from 14 residues. V was pared by 0 bases and J by 6 bases, with 10 bases between. Germline CDR1 and CDR2: SGHAT and FQNNGV. The CDR3 protein is CASSLDPPPDTQYF. CDR3 bases: TGTGCCAGCAGCTTAGACCCGCCCCCCGATACGCAGTATTTT.

This clonotype was seen many times. The CDR3 DNA follows: TGTGCCATACAGGGTGGGGCCAACGTCCTGACTTTC. Protein sequence: CAIQGGANVLTF. V usage is TRBV10-3 and J usage is TRBJ2-6, with D possibly being TRBD1 (6 bases). The CDR3 has 12 residues. The germline CDR1 and CDR2 sequences are ENHRY and SYGVKD. Trimming left V 9 bases short and J 3 bases short, with 6 bases between.

This clonotype has a count of ten or more. The chain combines TRBV5-1 with TRBJ2-5; perhaps TRBD1 as D (5 bases). The V and J ends lost 4 bases and 2 bases respectively, with 12 bases between them. Germline CDR1 reads SGHRS; CDR2 reads YFSETQ. The CDR3 consists of 14 residues. CDR3 amino acids: CASSRGAGQETQYF. The CDR3 bases are TGCGCCAGCAGCCGTGGGGCAGGGCAAGAGACCCAGTACTTC.

This clonotype was seen at least ten times. V is TRBV5-1 and J is TRBJ2-2, with TRBD2 identical over 12 bases. Germline V lookup: CDR1 SGHRS, CDR2 YFSETQ. Trimming removed 6 bases from V and 6 bases from J; junction bases left unmatched: 15. This CDR3 contains 18 residues. CDR3 coding DNA: TGCGCCAGCACCCACCCGACTAGCGGGAGTTCCCGGGCCGGGGAGCTGTTTTTT. The encoded protein is CASTHPTSGSSRAGELFF.

Many counts were recorded for this clonotype. CDR3 amino acids: CASSQDRAETQYF. The CDR3 region has the DNA TGCGCCAGCAGCCAAGACAGAGCGGAGACCCAGTACTTC. The chain links TRBV4-3 to TRBJ2-5; D not certain. The CDR3 sequence is 13 residues long. Germline V lookup: CDR1 LGHNA, CDR2 YSLEER. Trimming pared 0 bases from V and 5 bases from J, leaving 7 bases between.

This clonotype has a count of ten or more. V usage is TRBV27 and J usage is TRBJ1-2; D not resolved. The V gene lost 2 bases and the J gene lost 1 base, with 8 bases spanning the gap. CDR3 length equals 14 residues. Germline V CDR1 and CDR2: MNHEY, SMNVEV (reference sequence). CDR3 DNA sequence: TGTGCCAGCAGTTTAGGGCCGGTTAACTATGGCTACACCTTC. It specifies CASSLGPVNYGYTF.

Only a few counts were recorded for this clonotype. Written as DNA, the CDR3 is TGTGCCAGCAGCCCGAGGGGGTACAACACAGATACGCAGTATTTT. It codes for CASSPRGYNTDTQYF. V usage is TRBV7-2 and J usage is TRBJ2-3, with D possibly matching TRBD1 (6 bases). Deletions cut 5 bases from V and 2 bases from J, with 14 bases between. Germline V gene lookup returns CDR1 SGHTA and CDR2 FQGNSA. The CDR3 has 15 amino acids.